The sequence of this T cell receptor (beta chain) was determined in a study of glioma-infiltrating T cells. Amplification of TCR alpha and beta CDR3 regions from RNA used iRepertoire nested multiplex PCR. In TCRdb, the multiplex PCR reads were re-called with MiXCR into one record per CDR3 protein. The sample has around 350,000 distinct CDR3 sequences, roughly two fifths seen once; the top ten hold 9.5% to 15%. This clonotype was picked up many times. Germline CDR1 MDHEN, CDR2 SYDVKM. There are 15 residues in the CDR3. With 3 bases clipped from V and 1 base from J, the junction kept 4 bases outside the gene matches.

What was sequenced was glioma tissue, nonneoplastic brain tissue, or PBMCs (not recorded which). This TCR was sampled from a human donor with low-grade glioma or glioblastoma, undergoing nonglioma brain surgery, or in good health (not recorded which). The chain couples TRBV28 to TRBJ2-5; 8 bases align to TRBD2. This CDR3 reads CASSFLAGLQETQYF. The CDR3 coding sequence is TGTGCCAGCAGTTTCCTAGCGGGTCTCCAAGAGACCCAGTACTTC.